This record covers a single T cell receptor beta chain. This clone was observed a handful of times. Its target antigen remains unknown. It has no much larger one-base neighbor in the sample; base qualities were not kept. Libraries were built with the immunoSEQ multiplex PCR assay. What TCRdb holds here is the immuneACCESS table cut down to in-frame rearrangements. Part of the clones is not present; checked against another copy, under half of the missing clones reflect an unresolved V gene, and the others are unexplained. The sample includes 35,000 to 55,000 clones, with approximately 71% observed a single time. The ten largest clones capture roughly 3% of the sample. This sample stems from a study of radiotherapy plus CTLA-4 blockade in lung cancer (dated by TCRdb to 2017 to 2018). Regarding the study in general: Objective responses were observed in 15% to 20% of enrolled patients, and disease control was achieved in 25% to 35%. Results and caveats for the whole study, not just this receptor: After treatment with radiotherapy and ipilimumab, TCR clones that originated in tumors expanded in peripheral blood. The strongest predictors of response were reported to be early dynamic shifts in blood T cell clones along with a rise in serum interferon-beta following radiation.

V and J lose 6 bases and 0 bases, and a span of 5 bases separates them. Including the terminal cysteine and phenylalanine, the CDR3 comprises 12 residues. Of all the DNA, just the CDR3 is kept, 36 bases in frame from base 1. Looking up the germline V gene yields CDR1 MDHEN and CDR2 SYDVKM. Focal radiation therapy combined with CTLA-4 blockade (ipilimumab) was tested in patients with chemo-refractory metastatic non-small-cell lung cancer. Sequencing was performed on peripheral blood, taken from a patient treated with radiotherapy plus ipilimumab. This clonotype was sampled from a human donor with non-small cell lung cancer whose response to radiotherapy plus ipilimumab could not be evaluated. The rearranged chain carries TRBV28 and TRBJ1-1; TRBD1 is a possible D gene, resting on 5 matching bases. The bases are TGTGCCAGCAGGGACATGAACACTGAAGCTTTCTTT. Protein translation: CASRDMNTEAFF.